These 23 T cell receptor beta chains share one sample of origin, sequenced in a study of radiation and T cells in renal cell carcinoma. The treatment: 15 Gy SBRT to primary tumor, nephrectomy 4 weeks later. Repertoires were generated with immunoSEQ multiplex PCR, while TCRdb's copy carries only in-frame clones and drops some. The sample lists about 13,000 clones; roughly a third were seen once. Specimen: tumor tissue, collected from a patient whose treatment included radiotherapy and nephrectomy. Receptors were obtained from a man aged 55 to 70 with renal cell carcinoma.

This clone has a handful of counts. This chain links TRBV9 with TRBJ1-2; the D is unclear. Trimming shortened V by 0 bases and J by 6 bases, and 6 bases separated the two germline ends. The germline V gene encodes CDR1 SGDLS and CDR2 YYNGEE. The CDR3 has 12 residues. The CDR3 region is CASSVVGDGYTF. In DNA, the CDR3 is TGTGCCAGCAGCGTAGTGGGAGATGGCTACACCTTC.

This clone was observed a few times. The chain carries TRBV9 and TRBJ1-1; D call uncertain. This CDR3 contains 13 residues. Germline V gene sequence: CDR1 SGDLS, CDR2 YYNGEE. The V gene lost 0 bases and the J gene lost 1 base, with 4 bases spanning the gap. The CDR3, as DNA: TGTGCCAGCAGCGTAGATGGGAACACTGAAGCTTTCTTT. It is translated as CASSVDGNTEAFF.

This clone was seen only a few times. The chain links TRBV9 to TRBJ2-2; possible D gene TRBD2, 6 bases. Deletions cut 3 bases from V and 6 bases from J, with 9 bases between. CDR1 SGDLS and CDR2 YYNGEE come from the germline V gene. CDR3 length: 13 amino acids. The CDR3 region has the DNA TGTGCCAGCAGCGGACCGGGAGCCGGGGAGCTGTTTTTT. Protein: CASSGPGAGELFF.

The rearrangement links TRBV28 to TRBJ1-2, with TRBD1 as a possible D gene (5 bases). Germline V gives CDR1 MDHEN, CDR2 SYDVKM. The CDR3 contains 15 residues. Trimming removed 2 bases from V and 0 bases from J, with 10 bases in between. In DNA, the CDR3 is TGTGCCAGCAGTTTAGAGGGACTTCCTAACTATGGCTACACCTTC. Its translation is CASSLEGLPNYGYTF.

The chain has TRBV2 and TRBJ1-4, with D unresolved. V lost 2 bases to trimming and J lost 3 bases, with 10 bases between them. CDR3 length: 15 amino acids. Germline V lookup: CDR1 SNHLY, CDR2 FYNNEI. CDR3 in amino acids: CASSETLEANEKLFF. The CDR3 DNA sequence: TGTGCCAGCAGTGAAACTCTAGAGGCTAATGAAAAACTGTTTTTT.

The CDR3 DNA reads as TGCGCCAGCGGACAGGGAGCTGGGGAGACCCAGTACTTC. Translation: CASGQGAGETQYF. The rearrangement uses TRBV5-1 and TRBJ2-5; TRBD1 aligns across 8 bases. V lost 7 bases, J lost 5 bases, and 7 bases stayed unmatched. CDR3 length equals 13 residues. CDR1 is SGHRS, CDR2 YFSETQ, per germline. The whole variable domain, remainder taken from reference TRBV5-1 and TRBJ2-5, is KAGVTQTPRYLIKTRGQQVTLSCSPISGHRSVSWYQQTPGQGLQFLFEYFSETQRNKGNFPGRFSGRQFSNSRSEMNVSTLELGDSALYLCASGQGAGETQYFGPGTRLLVL.

This sequence joins TRBV19 and TRBJ2-1, with D unclear. Germline CDR1 and CDR2: LNHDA and SQIVND (reference sequence). V was clipped by 6 bases and J by 7 bases, with 19 bases between them. The CDR3 is 15 amino acids. In DNA form, the CDR3 reads TGTGCCAGTAGCCCCGGCGTTCGGGCTTTTAATGAGCAGTTCTTC. Its translation: CASSPGVRAFNEQFF.

V is TRBV19 and J is TRBJ1-1; weak D call: TRBD1 (5 bases). Germline assignment: CDR1 LNHDA and CDR2 SQIVND (reference sequence). CDR3 size: 14 residues. V lost 7 bases and J 4 bases, leaving 16 bases between the germline ends. This CDR3 reads CASMQRGRTTEAFF. CDR3 sequence (DNA): TGTGCCAGTATGCAGAGGGGAAGGACCACTGAAGCTTTCTTT.

The chain uses TRBV5-5 and TRBJ1-2; D call uncertain. Between the trimmed V and J ends, which lost 1 base and 4 bases, there was a span of 14 bases. CDR3 size: 15 residues. Germline V gene sequence: CDR1 SGHKS, CDR2 YYEKEE (reference sequence). DNA of the CDR3: TGTGCCAGCAGCTTGTCGGGAGTTGGCCTCTATGGCTACACCTTC. It codes for CASSLSGVGLYGYTF. Together with reference TRBV5-5 and TRBJ1-2, the CDR3 gives the full variable domain: DAGVTQSPTHLIKTRGQQVTLRCSPISGHKSVSWYQQVLGQGPQFIFQYYEKEERGRGNFPDRFSARQFPNYSSELNVNALLLGDSALYLCASSLSGVGLYGYTFGSGTRLTVV.

The CDR3 is CSVGSYNQETQYF. In nucleotides, the CDR3 is TGCAGCGTAGGATCCTACAACCAAGAGACCCAGTACTTC. The chain joins TRBV29-1 to TRBJ2-5; the D is unclear. Germline assignment: CDR1 SQVTM and CDR2 ANQGSEA. This CDR3 is 13 amino acids long. V was trimmed by 6 bases and J by 0 bases, leaving 11 bases between them.

The chain couples TRBV7-8 to TRBJ1-4; 7 bases fit TRBD1. With 5 bases clipped from V and 5 bases from J, the junction kept 8 bases outside the gene matches. CDR1 and CDR2 from the germline V gene are SGHVS and FQNEAQ. This CDR3 spans 15 amino acids. The CDR3 loop reads CASSPETGYNEKLFF. The CDR3 DNA reads TGTGCCAGCAGCCCAGAGACAGGGTACAATGAAAAACTGTTTTTT.

The chain is built from TRBV30 and TRBJ1-2; weak D call: TRBD1 (5 bases). V dropped 5 bases and J dropped 1 base, with 14 bases sitting between them. Germline assignment: CDR1 GTSNPN and CDR2 SVGIG (reference sequence). This CDR3 contains 14 residues. In nucleotides, the CDR3 is TGTGCCTGGGGCCGACAGACAAGTAACTATGGCTACACCTTC. Residues: CAWGRQTSNYGYTF.

The J gene is TRBJ2-7, the V gene TRBV19; D possibly corresponds to TRBD1 (7 bases). Germline CDR1 reads LNHDA; CDR2 reads SQIVND (reference sequence). Deletions cut 6 bases from V and 3 bases from J, with 18 bases between. The CDR3 has 15 residues. Here the CDR3 DNA reads TGTGCCAGTAGCCAGGGGGGCGGGGTAATCTACGAGCAGTACTTC. This encodes CASSQGGGVIYEQYF.

This clone has a handful of counts. J is TRBJ2-1 and V is TRBV6-6, with 7 bases identical to TRBD2. With V trimmed by 2 bases and J by 4 bases, 2 bases remained unmatched. Germline V gives CDR1 MNHNY, CDR2 SVGAGI (reference sequence). This CDR3 spans 14 amino acids. CDR3 in amino acids: CASSYTSAYNEQFF. CDR3 DNA: TGTGCCAGCAGTTACACTAGCGCATACAATGAGCAGTTCTTC.

This clone occurred a few times. The CDR3 DNA follows: TGCAGCGCCTCCCGGGGGGGGCAGGGGAGTCATGGCTACACCTTC. Protein product: CSASRGGQGSHGYTF. The chain joins TRBV29-1 to TRBJ1-2, with D possibly matching TRBD1 (6 bases). The germline V gene has CDR1 SQVTM and CDR2 ANQGSEA. The CDR3 covers 15 residues. Trimming left V 7 bases short and J 6 bases short, with 24 bases between.

This clone was seen only a few times. The gene calls are TRBV9 and TRBJ2-2; D remains unclear. Trimming removed 3 bases at V and 2 bases at J, with 5 bases between. This CDR3 is built from 13 residues. Germline V lookup: CDR1 SGDLS, CDR2 YYNGEE. Here the CDR3 reads CASSGLNTGELFF. DNA for the CDR3: TGTGCCAGCAGCGGACTTAACACCGGGGAGCTGTTTTTT.

By share of the sample, this clone is medium-sized. This chain uses TRBV30 with TRBJ2-6; D is unclear. Trimming left V 5 bases short and J 3 bases short, with 11 bases between. The CDR3 consists of 14 residues. Per germline, CDR1 GTSNPN and CDR2 SVGIG (reference sequence). CDR3 coding DNA: TGTGCCTGGGACCGGCGGATTGGGGCCAACGTCCTGACTTTC. This encodes CAWDRRIGANVLTF. The variable domain in full, completed from reference TRBV30 and TRBJ2-6, reads SQTIHQWPATLVQPVGSPLSLECTVEGTSNPNLYWYRQAAGRGLQLLFYSVGIGQISSEVPQNLSASRPQDRQFILSSKKLLLSDSGFYLCAWDRRIGANVLTFGAGSRLTVL.

The chain joins TRBV9 to TRBJ1-4; possibly TRBD1 for D (6 bases). Trimming took off 3 bases at V and 7 bases at J, with 10 bases between the two ends. This CDR3 has 13 amino acids. Per germline, CDR1 SGDLS and CDR2 YYNGEE. CDR3 region: CASSGGTIEKLFF. Written as DNA, the CDR3 is TGTGCCAGCAGCGGGGGGACAATTGAAAAACTGTTTTTT. Full variable domain (rest looked up from reference TRBV9 and TRBJ1-4): DSGVTQTPKHLITATGQRVTLRCSPRSGDLSVYWYQQSLDQGLQFLIQYYNGEERAKGNILERFSAQQFPDLHSELNLSSLELGDSALYFCASSGGTIEKLFFGSGTQLSVL.

This clone has just a few counts. This sequence joins TRBV9 and TRBJ2-7; 8 nucleotides match TRBD1. V lost 4 bases and J lost 0; bases outside the gene matches: 6. The CDR3 spans 15 residues. Germline-derived CDR1 and CDR2 are SGDLS and YYNGEE. The DNA of the CDR3 is TGTGCCAGCAGCCGTTCCGGGACAGGCTCCTACGAGCAGTACTTC. Amino acid sequence: CASSRSGTGSYEQYF.

This chain links TRBV6-1 with TRBJ2-7; 8 bases align to TRBD2. Germline values: CDR1 MNHNS, CDR2 SASEGT. Losses at the gene ends were 1 base for V and 10 bases for J; bases not matched to a gene: 12. The CDR3 has 15 amino acids. The CDR3 reads CASSEVAKFSGNQYV. The CDR3 nucleotides read TGTGCCAGCAGTGAAGTCGCCAAGTTTAGCGGGAACCAGTACGTC.

This clone has more than one count but fewer than ten. J is TRBJ2-7 and V is TRBV19; the match to TRBD1 covers 8 bases. V was clipped by 4 bases and J by 9 bases; unmatched bases: 14. This CDR3 has 15 residues. Per the germline V gene, CDR1 is LNHDA and CDR2 is SQIVND (reference sequence). The CDR3 reads CASSNSGQGALGQYF. The CDR3 nucleotides read TGTGCCAGTAGTAACTCTGGGCAGGGGGCCCTTGGGCAGTACTTC.

This chain uses TRBV9 with TRBJ2-1, with TRBD2 identical over 8 bases. This CDR3 has 15 residues. V shed 4 bases and J 3 bases; nucleotides not matched to a gene: 6. Germline values: CDR1 SGDLS, CDR2 YYNGEE. Here the CDR3 reads CASSPTSGFYNEQFF. The CDR3 DNA sequence: TGTGCCAGCAGCCCCACTAGCGGATTCTACAATGAGCAGTTCTTC.

This rearrangement joins TRBV25-1 to TRBJ2-1; 7 nucleotides match TRBD2. V lost 6 bases and J lost 4; bases outside the gene matches: 12. The CDR3 spans 16 residues. CDR1 is MGHDK and CDR2 is SYGVNS in the germline V gene. CDR3 amino acids: CASSRGWEGRYNEQFF. DNA of the CDR3: TGTGCCAGCAGCCGCGGATGGGAGGGCCGTTACAATGAGCAGTTCTTC.